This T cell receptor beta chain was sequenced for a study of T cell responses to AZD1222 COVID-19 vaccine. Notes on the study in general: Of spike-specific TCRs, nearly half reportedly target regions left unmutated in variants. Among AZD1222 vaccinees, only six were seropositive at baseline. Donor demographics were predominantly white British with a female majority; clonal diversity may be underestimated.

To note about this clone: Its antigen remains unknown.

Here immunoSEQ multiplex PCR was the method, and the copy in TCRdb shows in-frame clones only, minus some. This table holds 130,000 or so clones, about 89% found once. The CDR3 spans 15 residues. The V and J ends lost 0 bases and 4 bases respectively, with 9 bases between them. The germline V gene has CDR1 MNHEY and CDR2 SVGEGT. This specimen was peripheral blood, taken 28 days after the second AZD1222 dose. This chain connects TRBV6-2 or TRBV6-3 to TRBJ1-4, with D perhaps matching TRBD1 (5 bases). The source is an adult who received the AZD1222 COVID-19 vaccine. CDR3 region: CASSYSEGSNEKLFF. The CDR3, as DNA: TGTGCCAGCAGTTACTCGGAGGGGAGTAATGAAAAACTGTTTTTT.